This passage covers 11 T cell receptor beta chains from one sample sequenced in a study of shared clonotypes between healthy human individuals. Only CD45RO-negative cells positively selected for CCR7 counted as naive CD8 cells, so terminally differentiated effector memory CD45RA+ cells were excluded. The method was immunoSEQ multiplex PCR; TCRdb's version includes in-frame clones alone and lacks a portion of them. The sample lists about 2.1 million clones; approximately 92% were seen once. Sequencing was done on a sample of naive CD8+ T cells from PBMCs. The receptor set was obtained from a man aged 18 to 35 in good health. Some clones in this sample may be carry-over from other donors' samples.

This chain joins TRBV15 and TRBJ2-2; unclear D gene. This CDR3 region has 11 residues. CDR1 is LNHNV and CDR2 is YYDKDF in the germline V gene (reference sequence). Deletions cut 7 bases from V and 5 bases from J, with 5 bases between. CDR3 sequence: CATTATGELFF. Written as DNA, the CDR3 is TGTGCCACCACGGCGACCGGGGAGCTGTTTTTT.

V usage is TRBV7-9 and J usage is TRBJ1-3; 9 nucleotides match TRBD1. CDR1 and CDR2 (germline): SEHNR, FQNEAQ (reference sequence). V trimming: 6 bases; J trimming: 5 bases; junction bases outside the gene matches: 20. The CDR3 runs to 19 residues. CDR3: CASSGAGTGPTGLRNTIYF. The CDR3 DNA follows: TGTGCCAGCAGTGGTGCCGGGACAGGGCCTACAGGTCTTCGAAACACCATATATTTT.

For the CDR3, the DNA is TGTGCCAGCAGCGTAGGTCAGGGGGAAGACTATGGCTACACCTTC. Amino acid sequence: CASSVGQGEDYGYTF. The genes are TRBV9 and TRBJ1-2; 7 bases fit TRBD1. V shed 0 bases and J 3 bases; nucleotides not matched to a gene: 5. The CDR3 contains 15 residues. CDR1 SGDLS and CDR2 YYNGEE come from the germline V gene.

The rearrangement uses TRBV7-2 and TRBJ1-2, with 9 bases aligning to TRBD1. The V gene's germline CDR1 is SGHTA and CDR2 FQGNSA. Germline trimming cut 4 bases from V and 3 bases from J; bases unmatched to any gene: 12. This CDR3 contains 17 residues. Here the CDR3 DNA reads TGTGCCAGCAGCTCGTCGGACAGGGGAGGTGTTGACTATGGCTACACCTTC. This sequence encodes CASSSSDRGGVDYGYTF.

The V and J genes are TRBV7-2 and TRBJ2-1; D uncertain. In germline, CDR1 is SGHTA, CDR2 FQGNSA. The V and J ends lost 5 bases and 0 bases respectively, with 8 bases between them. The CDR3 is 14 amino acids. The CDR3 nucleotides read TGTGCCAGCAGCATGGCTGGCTCCTACAATGAGCAGTTCTTC. Its translation is CASSMAGSYNEQFF.

The chain has TRBV7-9 and TRBJ1-5; no clear D gene. The germline V gene has CDR1 SEHNR and CDR2 FQNEAQ (reference sequence). The length of the CDR3 is 14 residues. The V and J ends lost 5 bases and 0 bases respectively, with 8 bases between them. CDR3 sequence (DNA): TGTGCCAGCAGCCTATCCAGTAGCAATCAGCCCCAGCATTTT. This sequence encodes CASSLSSSNQPQHF.

The gene calls are TRBV29-1 and TRBJ1-2; 9 nucleotides match TRBD1. With 6 bases clipped from V and 2 bases from J, the junction kept 10 bases outside the gene matches. Germline-derived CDR1 and CDR2 are SQVTM and ANQGSEA. The CDR3 covers 15 residues. Here the CDR3 DNA reads TGCAGCGTGGAACCGGGACAGGGAGGGAACTATGGCTACACCTTC. It codes for CSVEPGQGGNYGYTF. Filled out from reference TRBV29-1 and TRBJ1-2, the complete variable domain reads SAVISQKPSRDICQRGTSLTIQCQVDSQVTMMFWYRQQPGQSLTLIATANQGSEATYESGFVIDKFPISRPNLTFSTLTVSNMSPEDSSIYLCSVEPGQGGNYGYTFGSGTRLTVV.

The chain employs TRBV7-8 and TRBJ2-7; 11 nucleotides align to TRBD2. V was pared by 5 bases and J by 0 bases, with 6 bases of the junction left unmatched. This CDR3 is built from 16 residues. Per the germline V gene, CDR1 is SGHVS and CDR2 is FQNEAQ. In DNA form, the CDR3 reads TGTGCCAGCAGCACTGGGACTAGCGGAAGCTCCTACGAGCAGTACTTC. Protein product: CASSTGTSGSSYEQYF.

With respect to this clone: Other nucleotide sequences in the sample specify the same CDR3. This chain connects TRBV27 to TRBJ1-2, with TRBD1 as a possible D gene (5 bases). Germline assignment: CDR1 MNHEY and CDR2 SMNVEV (reference sequence). Trimming took 6 bases from V and 5 from J, leaving 10 bases between them. The CDR3 has 12 residues. CDR3 loop: CASSGGGYGYTF. CDR3 DNA sequence: TGTGCCAGCAGCGGGGGGGGATATGGCTACACCTTC.

The chain combines TRBV6-1 with TRBJ1-1, with D unclear. V was shortened by 6 bases and J by 0 bases, with 14 bases between the two germline ends. In germline, CDR1 is MNHNS, CDR2 SASEGT. The CDR3 totals 15 residues. CDR3 DNA sequence: TGTGCCAGCAGGAGGGCTGGTATCATGAACACTGAAGCTTTCTTT. Encoded protein: CASRRAGIMNTEAFF.

The V and J genes are TRBV7-8 and TRBJ1-5, with 8 bases identical to TRBD1. The length of the CDR3 is 15 residues. CDR1 and CDR2 from the germline V gene are SGHVS and FQNEAQ. V shed 2 bases, J shed 3 bases, and the junction held 3 bases outside the gene matches. Here the CDR3 DNA reads TGTGCCAGCAGCTTAAACAGGGGGACCAATCAGCCCCAGCATTTT. Translating it yields CASSLNRGTNQPQHF.